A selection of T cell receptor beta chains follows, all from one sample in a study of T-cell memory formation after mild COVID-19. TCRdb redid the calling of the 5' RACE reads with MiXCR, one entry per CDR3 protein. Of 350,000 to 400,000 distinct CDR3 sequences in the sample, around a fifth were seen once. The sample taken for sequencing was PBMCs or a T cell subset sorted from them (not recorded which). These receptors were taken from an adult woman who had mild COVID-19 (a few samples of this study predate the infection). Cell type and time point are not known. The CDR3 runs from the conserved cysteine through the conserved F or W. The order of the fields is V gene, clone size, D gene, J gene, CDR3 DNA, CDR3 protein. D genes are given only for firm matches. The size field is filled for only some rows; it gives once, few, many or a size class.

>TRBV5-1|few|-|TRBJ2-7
TGCGCCAGCAGCGATGGTCCAATGGATACAGGGTATACGTACGAGCAGTACTTC
CASSDGPMDTGYTYEQYF
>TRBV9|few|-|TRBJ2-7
TGTGCCAGCAGCGTAACTCCCGGAAGTCACGAGCAGTACTTC
CASSVTPGSHEQYF
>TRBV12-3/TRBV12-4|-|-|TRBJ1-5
TGTGCCAGCAGTTTGCGGGGTGGGAGCAATCAGCCCCAGCATTTT
CASSLRGGSNQPQHF
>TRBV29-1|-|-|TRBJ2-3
TGCAGCGTTGAGGCGGGCCCCACAGATACGCAGTATTTT
CSVEAGPTDTQYF
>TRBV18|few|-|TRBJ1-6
TGTGCCAGCTCACTAGGGGGAAATAATTCACCCCTCCACTTT
CASSLGGNNSPLHF
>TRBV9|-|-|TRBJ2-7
TGTGCCAGCAGCGTAGATTTAATGTCAGGGGACTTCACCGAGCAGTACTTC
CASSVDLMSGDFTEQYF
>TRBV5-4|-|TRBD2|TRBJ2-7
TGTGCCAGCAGCCCGCTAAGCGGGGGGCACTACGAGCAGTACTTC
CASSPLSGGHYEQYF
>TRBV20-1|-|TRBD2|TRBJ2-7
TGCAGCGGGACCGATAGCGGGGGGGCCCTCGAGCAGTACTTC
CSGTDSGGALEQYF
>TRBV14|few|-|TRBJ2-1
TGTGCCAGCAGCCCCCGGGTAGCGCCTTCCTACAATGAGCAGTTCTTC
CASSPRVAPSYNEQFF
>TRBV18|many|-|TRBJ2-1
TGTGCCAGCTCACCGACAGGCTCCTACAATGAGCAGTTCTTC
CASSPTGSYNEQFF
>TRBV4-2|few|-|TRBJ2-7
TGTGCCAGCAGCCAAGGCGAACGATCCTACGAGCAGTACTTC
CASSQGERSYEQYF
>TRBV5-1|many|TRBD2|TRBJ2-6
TGCGCCAGCAAAGTATTGGCGGGGGGGCCCCGTGGGGCCAACGTCCTGACTTTC
CASKVLAGGPRGANVLTF
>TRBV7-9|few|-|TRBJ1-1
TGTGCCAGCAGCTTAAGCGGGGGATTGGATGAAGCTTTCTTT
CASSLSGGLDEAFF
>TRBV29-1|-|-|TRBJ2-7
TGCAGCGTTCAGTGGGCCTACGAGCAGTACTTC
CSVQWAYEQYF
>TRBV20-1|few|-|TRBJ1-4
TGCAGTGCTAGAGATTCCGCAGGGTCGGGTGAAAAACTGTTTTTT
CSARDSAGSGEKLFF
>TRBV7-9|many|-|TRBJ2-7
TGTGCCAGCAGCTTAGGGGGAGACTCCTACGAGCAGTACTTC
CASSLGGDSYEQYF
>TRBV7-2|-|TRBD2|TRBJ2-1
TGTGCCAGCAGCTATAGCGGGAGTACGCACAATGAGCAGTTCTTC
CASSYSGSTHNEQFF
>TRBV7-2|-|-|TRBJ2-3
TGTGCCAGCAGCGTAAGAGGGACTACAGATACGCAGTATTTT
CASSVRGTTDTQYF
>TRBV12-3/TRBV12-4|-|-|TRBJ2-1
TGTGCCAGCAGTTTCCTGAGGTCCAATGAGCAGTTCTTC
CASSFLRSNEQFF
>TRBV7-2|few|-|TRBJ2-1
TGTGTTTCGGAAGGGGAGCTTTCCTTTGAGCAGTTCTTC
CVSEGELSFEQFF
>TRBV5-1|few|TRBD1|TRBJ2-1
TGCGCCAGCAGCTTGGGAGTGACAGGGGGCAATGAGCAGTTCTTC
CASSLGVTGGNEQFF
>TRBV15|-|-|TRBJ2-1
TGTGCCACCAGCGCTCAGGCGAGACCCGGGGCCTGGGAGCAGTTCTTC
CATSAQARPGAWEQFF
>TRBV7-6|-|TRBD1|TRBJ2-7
TGTGCCAGCAGCTGGGGACAGATTTACGAGCAGTACTTC
CASSWGQIYEQYF
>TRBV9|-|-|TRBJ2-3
TGTGCCAGCAGCCCCGGGAGCGGGTATAGCACAGATACGCAGTATTTT
CASSPGSGYSTDTQYF
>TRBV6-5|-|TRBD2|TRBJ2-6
TGTGCCAGCACCCGGGGGGGGAGCCTCTCTGGGGCCAACGTCCTGACTTTC
CASTRGGSLSGANVLTF
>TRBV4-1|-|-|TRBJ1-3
TGCGCCAGCAGCCAAGTAGGAGCTGGAAACACCATATATTTT
CASSQVGAGNTIYF
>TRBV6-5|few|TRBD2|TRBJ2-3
TGTGCCAGCACCGGGACTAGAGCAGATACGCAGTATTTT
CASTGTRADTQYF
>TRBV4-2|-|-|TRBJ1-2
TGTGCCAGCAGCCCCGAGACGGACTATGGCTACACCTTC
CASSPETDYGYTF
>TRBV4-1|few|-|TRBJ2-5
TGCGCCAGCAGCCAAGAGTACGTTAGGTCGGAGACCCAGTACTTC
CASSQEYVRSETQYF
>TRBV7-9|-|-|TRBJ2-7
TGTGCCAGCAGCCGTGGGGGACAACGGGCTTACGAGCAGTACTTC
CASSRGGQRAYEQYF
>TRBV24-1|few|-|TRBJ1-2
TGTGCCACCAGTGCCGGGGGTGAGGGGCCCCGAGGTGGCTACACCTTC
CATSAGGEGPRGGYTF
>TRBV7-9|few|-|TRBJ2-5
TGTGCCAGCAGCGTAACAGGGTGGCAAGAGACCCAGTACTTC
CASSVTGWQETQYF
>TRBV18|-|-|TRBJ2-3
TGTGCCAGCTCACCCCAAGGACGGGGAAGCACAGATACGCAGTATTTT
CASSPQGRGSTDTQYF
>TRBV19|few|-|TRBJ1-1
TGTGCCAGCAAGGGGCACACTGAAGCTTTCTTT
CASKGHTEAFF
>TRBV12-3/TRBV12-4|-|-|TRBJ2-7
TGTGCCAGCAGTCCCACTTTGCTCGCCTACGAGCAGTACTTC
CASSPTLLAYEQYF
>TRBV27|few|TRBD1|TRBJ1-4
TGTGCCAGCAGTCCGCGGACAGGGTCCGCTAATGAAAAACTGTTTTTT
CASSPRTGSANEKLFF
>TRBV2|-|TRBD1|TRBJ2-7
TGTGCCAGCCAGGGGGTGTACTACGAGCAGTACTTC
CASQGVYYEQYF
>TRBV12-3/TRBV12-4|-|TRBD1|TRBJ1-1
TGTGCCAGCAGTCCCCCGACAGGGATGAACACTGAAGCTTTCTTT
CASSPPTGMNTEAFF
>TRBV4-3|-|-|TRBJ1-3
TGCGCCAGCAGCCAAGATTCCACTGGAAACACCATATATTTT
CASSQDSTGNTIYF
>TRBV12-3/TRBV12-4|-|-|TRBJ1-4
TGTGCCAGCAGATACTCCCCCGGGCCGAGGAGGGAAAAACTGTTTTTT
CASRYSPGPRREKLFF
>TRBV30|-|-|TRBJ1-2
TGTGCCTGGAGTGTAGGACACTTCTATGGCTACACCTTC
CAWSVGHFYGYTF
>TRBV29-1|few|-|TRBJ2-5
TGCAGCGTTAGTAACGCGGGCCTCCAAGAGACCCAGTACTTC
CSVSNAGLQETQYF
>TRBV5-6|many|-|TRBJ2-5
TGTGCCAGCAGCAGAGGAGGGTACCAAGAGACCCAGTACTTC
CASSRGGYQETQYF
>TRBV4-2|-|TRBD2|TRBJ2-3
TGTGCCAGCAGCCAAGATCCTGCGGGGGGTACCACAGATACGCAGTATTTT
CASSQDPAGGTTDTQYF
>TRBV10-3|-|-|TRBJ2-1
TGTGCCACCCTAGGGACTTTGGAGAATGAGCAGTTCTTC
CATLGTLENEQFF
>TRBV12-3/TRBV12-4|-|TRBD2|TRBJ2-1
TGTGCCAGCAGTTTTAGGAGCGGGAGTTGGAATGAGCAGTTCTTC
CASSFRSGSWNEQFF
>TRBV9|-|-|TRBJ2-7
TGTGCCAGCAGCCCTCGTGGGGGTTGGGCCTACGAGCAGTACTTC
CASSPRGGWAYEQYF
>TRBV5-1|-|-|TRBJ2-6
TGCGCCAGCAGCTTGGGGCTTGGTGCTGGGGCCAACGTCCTGACTTTC
CASSLGLGAGANVLTF
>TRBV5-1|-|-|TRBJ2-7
TGCGCCAGCAGCTTGCACACCTCCTACGAGCAGTACTTC
CASSLHTSYEQYF
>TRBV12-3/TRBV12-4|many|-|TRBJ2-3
TGTGCCAGCACCCCGGCCGGACAAGGCACAGATACGCAGTATTTT
CASTPAGQGTDTQYF
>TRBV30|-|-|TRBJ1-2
TGTGCCTGGACTGGCCGGCGGAGCTATGGCTACACCTTC
CAWTGRRSYGYTF
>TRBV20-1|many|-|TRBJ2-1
TGCAGTGCTTCCAACGCTGAGAGGTCTGGGTACAATGAGCAGTTCTTC
CSASNAERSGYNEQFF
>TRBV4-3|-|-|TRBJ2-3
TGCGCCAGCAGCTTCCGGGATACAAGGGCGCAGTATTTT
CASSFRDTRAQYF
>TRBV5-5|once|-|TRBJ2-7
TGTGCCAGCAGCTCACCCGGGACACAATCCTACGAGCAGTACTTC
CASSSPGTQSYEQYF
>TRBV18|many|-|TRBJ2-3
TGTGCCAGCTCACCCAACACAGATACGCAGTATTTT
CASSPNTDTQYF